Sequencing of this T cell receptor (beta chain) was carried out in a study of T cell changes during pregnancy in multiple sclerosis. Only in-frame clones appear in the TCRdb table, and some are missing; sequencing was by immunoSEQ multiplex PCR. This table holds about 89,000 clones, roughly 93% found once. The sequencing here drew on peripheral blood, taken in the third trimester of pregnancy. The TCR comes from a female donor with multiple sclerosis, enrolled in a pregnancy study.

The CDR3 is CASSEPGQGSNSPLHF. CDR3 coding DNA: TGTGCCAGCAGTGAACCCGGACAGGGAAGCAATTCACCCCTCCACTTT. The genes are TRBV6-1 and TRBJ1-6; TRBD1 matches at 8 bases. CDR1 is MNHNS and CDR2 is SASEGT in the germline V gene. The CDR3 loop spans 16 amino acids. The V and J ends lost 2 bases and 7 bases, in that order; junction bases with no gene match: 7.